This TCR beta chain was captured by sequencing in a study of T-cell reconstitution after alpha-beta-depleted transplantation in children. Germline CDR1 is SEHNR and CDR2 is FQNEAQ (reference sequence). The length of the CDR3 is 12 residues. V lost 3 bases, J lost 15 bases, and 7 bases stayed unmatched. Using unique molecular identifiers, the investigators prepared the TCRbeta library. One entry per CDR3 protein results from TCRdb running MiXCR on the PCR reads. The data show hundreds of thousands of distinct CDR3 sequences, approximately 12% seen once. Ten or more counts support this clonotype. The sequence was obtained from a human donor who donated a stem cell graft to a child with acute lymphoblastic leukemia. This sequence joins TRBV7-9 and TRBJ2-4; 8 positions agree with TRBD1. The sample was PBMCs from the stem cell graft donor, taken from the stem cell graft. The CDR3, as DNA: TGTGCCAGCAGCTTTCAACAGGGGGTTCCGTACTTC. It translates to CASSFQQGVPYF.